This TCR beta chain is drawn from a study of shared clonotypes between healthy human individuals. Deep was the level at which the assay was run. Data came from immunoSEQ multiplex PCR; TCRdb stores just in-frame clones and leaves some out. The table records nearly 2 million clones, about 94% of them present only once. Study observations and caveats: An expected dependence of interdonor clonotype sharing on sequencing depth was noted.

Regarding this clone: Antigen specificity is unknown.

Positive CCR7 selection of CD45RO-negative cells yielded the naive CD8 cells, and terminally differentiated effector memory CD45RA+ cells were excluded. Germline CDR1 reads GTSNPN; CDR2 reads SVGIG (reference sequence). V was pared by 6 bases and J by 3 bases, with 9 bases between. CDR3 length: 12 residues. The sequence came from a man between 18 and 35 years old in good health. The sample comprised naive CD8+ T cells sorted from blood. The chain couples TRBV30 to TRBJ1-3, with a tentative D call TRBD1 (5 bases). The CDR3 protein is CACETDGNTIYF. The CDR3 region has the DNA TGTGCCTGCGAGACAGATGGAAACACCATATATTTT.